The clone carrying this T cell receptor (beta chain) was recorded many times. Its cognate antigen is unknown. The CDR3 is made up of 14 amino acids. The V end was cut by 3 bases, the J end by 6 bases, with 11 bases between. Germline V gene sequence: CDR1 SEHNR, CDR2 FQNEAQ (reference sequence). This record belongs to a study of T cells in Graves' hyperthyroidism and ophthalmopathy. Study results and limitations: Peripheral blood also featured most of the thyroid clonotypes expanded above 0.001.

Graves' hyperthyroidism without ophthalmopathy progression within 18 months was termed stable. The diagnostic basis comprised clinical symptoms, serum thyroxine and TRAb, thyroid ultrasound and orbital computed tomography. It was RNA transcripts that yielded the amplified TCR beta CDR3 regions. Primed by the HTBI set, a first-round RT-PCR was run on the TCR CDR3. From the multiplex PCR reads, TCRdb called clonotypes with MiXCR, one entry per CDR3 protein. The sample records some 800,000 distinct CDR3 sequences, 38% being singletons. Sequencing was carried out using blood. This clonotype was obtained from a man between 18 and 29 years old with Graves' hyperthyroidism. V is TRBV7-9 and J is TRBJ1-4; D is perhaps TRBD1 (6 bases). Written as DNA, the CDR3 is TGTGCCAGCAGCTTGTCAGGGGCGGATGAAAAACTGTTTTTT. Translation gives CASSLSGADEKLFF.